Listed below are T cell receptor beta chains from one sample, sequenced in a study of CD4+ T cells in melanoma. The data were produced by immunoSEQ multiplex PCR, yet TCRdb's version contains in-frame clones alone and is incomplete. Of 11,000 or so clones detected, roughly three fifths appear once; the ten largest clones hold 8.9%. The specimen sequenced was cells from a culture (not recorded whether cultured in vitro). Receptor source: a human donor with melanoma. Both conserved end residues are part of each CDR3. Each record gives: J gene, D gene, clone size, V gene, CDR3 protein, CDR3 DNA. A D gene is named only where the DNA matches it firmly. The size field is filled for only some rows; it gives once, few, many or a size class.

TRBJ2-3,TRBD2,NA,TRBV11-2,CASSLGLAVGTDTQYF,TGTGCCAGCAGCCTGGGACTAGCGGTCGGCACAGATACGCAGTATTTT
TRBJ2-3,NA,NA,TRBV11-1,CASSLGRLMADTQYF,TGTGCCAGCAGCCTTGGACGCCTAATGGCAGATACGCAGTATTTT
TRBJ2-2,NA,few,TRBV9,CASSVGGPGTGELFF,TGTGCCAGCAGCGTAGGTGGGCCTGGTACCGGGGAGCTGTTTTTT
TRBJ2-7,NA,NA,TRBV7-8,CASRPRVISYEQYF,TGTGCCAGCAGACCGAGAGTTATCTCCTACGAGCAGTACTTC
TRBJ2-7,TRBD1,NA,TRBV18,CASSLDAGGAWDEQYF,TGTGCCAGCTCCCTCGACGCAGGGGGCGCCTGGGACGAGCAGTACTTC
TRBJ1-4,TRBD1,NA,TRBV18,CASSRQGNEKLFF,TGTGCCAGCTCTCGACAGGGCAATGAAAAACTGTTTTTT
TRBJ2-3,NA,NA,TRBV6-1,CASRRLGTDTQYF,TGTGCCAGCAGGAGACTAGGCACAGATACGCAGTATTTT
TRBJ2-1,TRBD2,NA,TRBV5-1,CASSWGLAGALWDEQFF,TGCGCCAGCAGCTGGGGACTAGCGGGGGCCCTTTGGGATGAGCAGTTCTTC
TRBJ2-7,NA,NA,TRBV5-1,CASSLGARALTEQYF,TGCGCCAGCAGCTTGGGGGCCAGGGCGCTCACCGAGCAGTACTTC
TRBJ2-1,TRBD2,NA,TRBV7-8,CASSLVLAGGRYEQFF,TGTGCCAGCAGCTTAGTGCTAGCGGGGGGGCGGTATGAGCAGTTCTTC
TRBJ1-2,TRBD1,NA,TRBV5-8,CASSRGDSLGFGRGYTF,TGTGCCAGCAGCCGCGGGGACAGCCTGGGGTTTGGTCGTGGCTACACCTTC
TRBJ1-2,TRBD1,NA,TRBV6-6,CASSQGQGADYGYTF,TGTGCCAGCAGCCAGGGACAGGGGGCCGACTATGGCTACACCTTC
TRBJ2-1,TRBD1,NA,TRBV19,CASSTDRGLSEQFF,TGTGCCAGTAGTACGGACAGGGGGCTGAGTGAGCAGTTCTTC
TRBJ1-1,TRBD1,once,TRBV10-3,CAITGTVNTEAFF,TGTGCCATCACCGGGACAGTCAACACTGAAGCTTTCTTT
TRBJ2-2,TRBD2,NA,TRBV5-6,CASSPFLGGTGELFF,TGTGCCAGCAGCCCCTTTCTGGGGGGGACCGGGGAGCTGTTTTTT
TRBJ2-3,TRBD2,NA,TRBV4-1,CASSQELAGFADTQYF,TGCGCCAGCAGCCAAGAACTAGCGGGGTTTGCAGATACGCAGTATTTT
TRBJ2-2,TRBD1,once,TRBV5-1,CASSLGDRTTGELFF,TGCGCCAGCAGCTTGGGGGACAGAACTACCGGGGAGCTGTTTTTT
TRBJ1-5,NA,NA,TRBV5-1,CASSPSWSPQPQHF,TGCGCCAGCAGCCCCTCGTGGAGTCCACAGCCCCAGCATTTT
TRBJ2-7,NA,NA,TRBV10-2,CASSKISYEQYF,TGCGCCAGCAGTAAAATCTCCTACGAGCAGTACTTC
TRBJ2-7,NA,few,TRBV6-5,CASSGTLDSEQYF,TGTGCCAGCAGTGGGACCCTTGATAGTGAGCAGTACTTC
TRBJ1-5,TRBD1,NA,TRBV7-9,CASSPLQGAEGQPQHF,TGTGCCAGCAGCCCCCTCCAGGGGGCGGAAGGACAGCCCCAGCATTTT
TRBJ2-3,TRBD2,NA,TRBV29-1,CSVAGAGGRGRRYF,TGCAGCGTTGCCGGGGCGGGGGGCCGGGGAAGGAGGTATTTT
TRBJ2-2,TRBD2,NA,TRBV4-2,CASSQLGRGGGGTGELFF,TGTGCCAGCAGCCAGCTAGGGCGCGGGGGAGGAGGCACCGGGGAGCTGTTTTTT
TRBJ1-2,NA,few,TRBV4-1,CASSQEKGRVGGYTF,TGCGCCAGCAGCCAAGAAAAAGGCAGGGTGGGTGGCTACACCTTC
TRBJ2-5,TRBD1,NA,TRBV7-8,CASSPQGQGLATQYF,TGTGCCAGCAGCCCCCAGGGACAGGGATTGGCGACCCAGTACTTC
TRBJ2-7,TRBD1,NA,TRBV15,CATSRQQGARNFYEQYF,TGTGCCACCAGCAGACAACAGGGGGCTCGGAATTTTTACGAGCAGTACTTC
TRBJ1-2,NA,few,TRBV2,CASTYQGGGYTF,TGTGCCAGCACATATCAGGGCGGTGGCTACACCTTC
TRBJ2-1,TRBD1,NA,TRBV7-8,CASSFRGLGQFF,TGTGCCAGCAGCTTCAGGGGGCTGGGGCAGTTCTTC
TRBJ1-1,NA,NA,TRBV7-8,CASSPGVLNTEAFF,TGTGCCAGCAGCCCCGGTGTACTGAACACTGAAGCTTTCTTT
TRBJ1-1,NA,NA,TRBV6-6,CASSQTAGKAEAFF,TGTGCCAGTAGTCAAACCGCAGGGAAGGCTGAAGCTTTCTTT
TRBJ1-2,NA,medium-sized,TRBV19,CASSIDLVSRRYTF,TGTGCCAGTAGTATAGATCTCGTCTCACGACGCTACACCTTC
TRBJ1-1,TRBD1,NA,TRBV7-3,CASSPTGPLMNTEAFF,TGTGCCAGCAGCCCGACAGGGCCCTTAATGAACACTGAAGCTTTCTTT
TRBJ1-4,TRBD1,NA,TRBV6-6,CASSYRQGEKLFF,TGTGCCAGCAGTTACCGACAGGGCGAAAAACTGTTTTTT
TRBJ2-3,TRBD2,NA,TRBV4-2,CASTVGGMRDTDTQYF,TGTGCCAGCACGGTCGGGGGGATGAGAGACACAGATACGCAGTATTTT
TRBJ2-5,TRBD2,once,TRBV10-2,CASRGTSGGRETQYF,TGCGCCAGCAGAGGGACTAGCGGGGGCCGGGAGACCCAGTACTTC